These 22 T cell receptor beta chains originate from one sample sequenced in a study of CD8+ T cells in alopecia areata. cDNA serving as the sequencing template came from extracted, reverse transcribed RNA. The table came from immunoSEQ multiplex PCR; TCRdb's copy has only in-frame clones and leaves some out. The sample lists about 100,000 clones, 55% to 60% occurring once. The sample was NKG2D-low CD8+ T cells sorted from blood. The receptors derive from a human donor with alopecia areata.

The chain combines TRBV5-4 with TRBJ2-3; D uncertain. V was pared by 4 bases and J by 0 bases, with 9 bases between. CDR3 length: 14 residues. Germline loops: CDR1 SGHNT, CDR2 YYREEE (reference sequence). In DNA form, the CDR3 reads TGTGCCAGCAGCCCCTTGGATAGCACAGATACGCAGTATTTT. As protein: CASSPLDSTDTQYF.

This chain uses TRBV9 with TRBJ2-7; D tentatively reads TRBD1 or TRBD2 (6 bases each). V dropped 7 bases and J dropped 0 bases, with 11 bases sitting between them. The CDR3 runs 13 residues. Germline values: CDR1 SGDLS, CDR2 YYNGEE. The CDR3 spells CASGEDSSYEQYF. CDR3 in DNA: TGTGCCAGCGGGGAGGACAGCTCCTACGAGCAGTACTTC.

Here the CDR3 reads CASSQVLGLSYEQYF. The DNA of the CDR3 is TGCGCCAGCAGCCAAGTGTTAGGCCTCTCCTACGAGCAGTACTTC. This chain connects TRBV4-1 to TRBJ2-7; the D is unclear. V gave up 1 base and J gave up 0 bases, with 10 bases separating them. Germline CDR1 and CDR2: MGHRA and YSYEKL. The CDR3 has 15 amino acids.

The V gene is TRBV30, the J gene TRBJ2-7; no definite D call. CDR3 size: 13 residues. Germline loops: CDR1 GTSNPN, CDR2 SVGIG (reference sequence). V was cut by 3 bases and J by 2 bases, with 11 bases left in between. The DNA for the CDR3 is TGTGCCTGGAGGGTGGCCGGCCCCTACGAGCAGTACTTC. It specifies CAWRVAGPYEQYF.

The chain joins TRBV19 to TRBJ1-1; 9 bases are a match to TRBD1. Trimming at V came to 5 bases and at J to 4 bases, leaving 5 bases not matched to a gene. The germline CDR1 and CDR2 sequences are LNHDA and SQIVND (reference sequence). The CDR3 contains 14 residues. CDR3 residues: CASSPTGGFTEAFF. Here the CDR3 DNA reads TGTGCCAGTAGTCCTACAGGGGGCTTCACTGAAGCTTTCTTT. Full variable domain (missing parts from reference TRBV19 and TRBJ1-1): DGGITQSPKYLFRKEGQNVTLSCEQNLNHDAMYWYRQDPGQGLRLIYYSQIVNDFQKGDIAEGYSVSREKKESFPLTVTSAQKNPTAFYLCASSPTGGFTEAFFGQGTRLTVV.

This chain links TRBV19 with TRBJ2-1, with TRBD2 matching over 7 bases. Germline V gene lookup returns CDR1 LNHDA and CDR2 SQIVND (reference sequence). Trimming at V came to 7 bases and at J to 5 bases, leaving 14 bases not matched to a gene. This CDR3 contains 16 residues. The CDR3 spells CASKTRELANNNEQFF. The CDR3 nucleotides read TGTGCCAGTAAGACCCGGGAACTAGCGAATAACAATGAGCAGTTCTTC.

This clone was seen more than once but under ten times. This chain joins TRBV23-1 and TRBJ2-1; 10 bases are a match to TRBD2. TRBV23-1 is an open reading frame whose function is uncertain. This CDR3 has 20 residues. V lost 0 bases to trimming and J lost 4 bases; unmatched junction nucleotides: 15. CDR3 sequence (DNA): TGCGCCAGCAGTCAATCCGAGGGACTAGCGACGGGAGGGCTTTACAATGAGCAGTTCTTC. Encoded protein: CASSQSEGLATGGLYNEQFF.

This chain uses TRBV13 with TRBJ2-2; 11 bases align to TRBD2. This CDR3 comprises 15 residues. Germline loops: CDR1 PRHDT, CDR2 FYEKMQ (reference sequence). V dropped 4 bases and J dropped 10; count of bases not matched to a gene: 8. Here the CDR3 reads CASSSRSGREVELFF. In DNA, the CDR3 is TGTGCCAGCAGCTCACGTAGCGGGAGGGAAGTGGAGCTGTTTTTT.

The chain joins TRBV18 to TRBJ2-7; 9 bases agree with TRBD2. V trimming: 2 bases; J trimming: 7 bases; junction bases outside the gene matches: 6. This CDR3 region has 14 residues. The germline gives CDR1 KGHSH, CDR2 LQKENI. The chain's CDR3 is CASSPAGGPREQYF. The CDR3 region has the DNA TGTGCCAGCTCACCAGCGGGAGGGCCCAGGGAGCAGTACTTC.

This clone showed up just a few times. The CDR3 is CSVVTGTGIANEQFF. Written as DNA, the CDR3 is TGCAGCGTGGTGACCGGGACAGGGATCGCCAATGAGCAGTTCTTC. The rearrangement uses TRBV29-1 and TRBJ2-1; 9 bases match TRBD1. Germline values: CDR1 SQVTM, CDR2 ANQGSEA. The junction had 12 bases not matched to a gene; V was cut back by 6 bases and J by 6 bases. This CDR3 has 15 residues.

This clone was detected ten times or more. The chain carries TRBV6-5 and TRBJ2-1, with a possible D match to TRBD2 (5 bases). In germline, CDR1 is MNHEY, CDR2 SVGAGI. CDR3 length: 15 residues. The V gene lost 5 bases and the J gene lost 5 bases, with 16 bases spanning the gap. CDR3 DNA: TGTGCCAGCAGTATAACTAGTTTTCCGAACAATGAGCAGTTCTTC. Translated, it gives CASSITSFPNNEQFF.

The J gene is TRBJ2-3, the V gene TRBV7-9; 8 nucleotides line up with TRBD2. The V gene end was trimmed by 4 bases and the J gene end by 4 bases; junction bases not matched to a gene: 4. CDR1 SEHNR and CDR2 FQNEAQ come from the germline V gene (reference sequence). The CDR3 is made up of 14 amino acids. The CDR3 coding sequence is TGTGCCAGCAGCTCCAGCGGGAGTGCAGATACGCAGTATTTT. It yields the protein CASSSSGSADTQYF.

The chain joins TRBV6-5 to TRBJ1-3; tentative D call: TRBD1 (5 bases). Looked up from germline, CDR1 is MNHEY and CDR2 is SVGAGI. The CDR3 is 15 amino acids. V was shortened by 6 bases and J by 0 bases, with 12 bases between the two germline ends. CDR3 in DNA: TGTGCCAGCAGACTGGGACCGGGCTCTGGAAACACCATATATTTT. It encodes CASRLGPGSGNTIYF.

Details on this clone: This sample includes further DNA sequences coding for the same CDR3. V is TRBV5-1 and J is TRBJ1-1; D is undetermined. CDR3 size: 13 residues. V was trimmed by 0 bases and J by 2 bases, leaving 5 bases between them. In germline, CDR1 is SGHRS, CDR2 YFSETQ. The CDR3 DNA is TGCGCCAGCAGCTTGGAGGGAAACACTGAAGCTTTCTTT. This codes for CASSLEGNTEAFF.

V usage is TRBV5-1 and J usage is TRBJ2-3, with D possibly TRBD1 on 6 matching bases. The CDR3 spans 15 residues. V shed 1 base and J shed 1 base, with 10 bases lying between them. The V gene's germline CDR1 is SGHRS and CDR2 YFSETQ. CDR3 DNA: TGCGCCAGCAGCTTGTACAGGGACGGCACAGATACGCAGTATTTT. Encoded protein: CASSLYRDGTDTQYF.

Only a few counts were recorded for this clone. The chain has TRBV27 and TRBJ2-3; a possible D gene is TRBD2 (6 bases). Trimming stripped 7 bases from V and 2 bases from J, with 16 bases between. CDR1 MNHEY and CDR2 SMNVEV come from the germline V gene (reference sequence). The CDR3 has 15 residues. CDR3 bases: TGTGCCAGCATCGAAGCGGGTTCGTCCACAGATACGCAGTATTTT. It yields the protein CASIEAGSSTDTQYF.

This clone was counted between two and nine times. The V gene is TRBV7-9, the J gene TRBJ1-2; tentative D call: TRBD1 (5 bases). Germline V CDR1 and CDR2: SEHNR, FQNEAQ (reference sequence). Trimming shortened V by 2 bases and J by 6 bases, and 16 bases separated the two germline ends. This CDR3 has 15 residues. CDR3 protein: CASSLSGRDPDGYTF. CDR3 DNA: TGTGCCAGCAGCTTATCAGGCAGGGACCCTGATGGCTACACCTTC.

This chain uses TRBV13 with TRBJ2-7; possibly TRBD2 for D (5 bases). Germline-derived CDR1 and CDR2 are PRHDT and FYEKMQ (reference sequence). The CDR3 is 15 amino acids. Trimming cost V 4 bases and J 2 bases, with 15 bases left between them. The CDR3 loop reads CASSSMDSRTYEQYF. In DNA form, the CDR3 reads TGTGCCAGCAGCTCCATGGACTCTAGGACCTACGAGCAGTACTTC.

The rearrangement joins TRBV6-1 to TRBJ2-1, with TRBD2 matching over 7 bases. Germline-derived CDR1 and CDR2 are MNHNS and SASEGT. This CDR3 region has 16 residues. The J segment lost 6 bases and the V segment lost 2 bases, leaving 10 bases of the junction unmatched. For the CDR3, the DNA is TGTGCCAGCAGTGAAAGCGGGTGGGGAGGGGCCAATGAGCAGTTCTTC. Translation: CASSESGWGGANEQFF.

The chain joins TRBV7-3 to TRBJ2-2; D remains unclear. Germline CDR1 is SGHTA and CDR2 is FQGTGA. The CDR3 consists of 14 residues. Trimming cost V 4 bases and J 6 bases, with 12 bases left between them. CDR3 amino acids: CASSSNLGPGELFF. CDR3 bases: TGTGCCAGCAGCTCGAATCTAGGTCCCGGGGAGCTGTTTTTT.

V usage is TRBV9 and J usage is TRBJ2-5, with 7 bases matching TRBD2. With 6 bases clipped from V and 1 base from J, the junction kept 3 bases outside the gene matches. The CDR3 is 13 amino acids. Germline-derived CDR1 and CDR2 are SGDLS and YYNGEE. DNA of the CDR3: TGTGCCAGCAACCGGGGGGTCCAAGAGACCCAGTACTTC. The encoded protein is CASNRGVQETQYF.

The rearrangement uses TRBV7-9 and TRBJ2-1, with D tentatively TRBD2 (5 bases). Germline-derived CDR1 and CDR2 are SEHNR and FQNEAQ (reference sequence). Trimming took 2 bases from V and 4 from J, leaving 9 bases between them. The CDR3 consists of 14 residues. CDR3 protein: CASSLLAGYNEQFF. Written as DNA, the CDR3 is TGTGCCAGCAGCTTACTAGCCGGATACAATGAGCAGTTCTTC.